A single sample gave rise to the 19 T cell receptor beta chains below, sequenced in a study of T-cell reconstitution after alpha-beta-depleted transplantation in children. This sample's TCRbeta library carried unique molecular identifier barcodes. TCRdb called the PCR reads again in MiXCR, with one record for every CDR3 protein. This table has approximately 250,000 distinct CDR3 sequences, under 30% appearing once. The source material was PBMCs, sampled before TCRalphabeta/CD19-depleted stem cell transplant. The source of these receptors is a girl between 2 and 10 years old with Fanconi anemia, due to receive a stem cell transplant.

This clonotype was seen only a few times. The chain recombines TRBV25-1 with TRBJ2-7; D is unclear. V lost 3 bases and J 4 bases, leaving 10 bases between the germline ends. CDR1 and CDR2 from the germline V gene are MGHDK and SYGVNS. This CDR3 has 13 amino acids. CDR3: CASSEFARYEQYF. CDR3 coding DNA: TGTGCCAGCAGTGAGTTCGCGCGTTACGAGCAGTACTTC.

In this sample, this clonotype turned up a few times. The chain links TRBV28 to TRBJ1-5, with D perhaps matching TRBD1 (6 bases). Germline loops: CDR1 MDHEN, CDR2 SYDVKM. This CDR3 region has 17 residues. V was cut by 2 bases and J by 0 bases, with 14 bases left in between. CDR3 residues: CASSLLIGGRSNQPQHF. The CDR3, as DNA: TGTGCCAGCAGTTTACTAATCGGGGGCCGTAGCAATCAGCCCCAGCATTTT.

This clonotype was recorded many times. The chain employs TRBV29-1 and TRBJ1-1; 8 nucleotides line up with TRBD1. V was clipped by 6 bases and J by 9 bases; unmatched bases: 6. CDR3 length: 11 residues. Germline V CDR1 and CDR2: SQVTM, ANQGSEA. The CDR3 DNA is TGCAGCGTGGAGAGGACAGGGCAAGCTTTCTTT. Its protein product is CSVERTGQAFF.

This clonotype was seen at least ten times. This chain connects TRBV6-5 to TRBJ2-3; the match to TRBD2 covers 10 bases. The CDR3 spans 17 residues. With 6 bases clipped from V and 1 base from J, the junction kept 10 bases outside the gene matches. Germline V gives CDR1 MNHEY, CDR2 SVGAGI. The CDR3, as DNA: TGTGCCAGCAGCTATATTCGACTAGCGGGCCGCACAGATACGCAGTATTTT. It yields the protein CASSYIRLAGRTDTQYF.

In this sample, this clonotype turned up a few times. The chain joins TRBV20-1 to TRBJ1-5; a weak D match, TRBD1 (5 bases). Trimming left V 3 bases short and J 3 bases short, with 12 bases between. From germline, CDR1 is DFQATT and CDR2 SNEGSKA (reference sequence). This CDR3 region has 14 residues. The CDR3 loop is CSASSGGDNQPQHF. CDR3 DNA: TGCAGTGCTAGTTCGGGGGGTGACAATCAGCCCCAGCATTTT.

V and J are TRBV7-3 and TRBJ2-1, with 9 bases identical to TRBD2. Germline CDR1 and CDR2: SGHTA and FQGTGA. The CDR3 has 18 amino acids. J was trimmed by 0 bases and V by 5 bases; bases with no gene match: 11. The CDR3 region is CASSPSVELAGSYNEQFF. CDR3 in DNA: TGTGCCAGCAGCCCTTCTGTGGAACTAGCGGGCTCCTACAATGAGCAGTTCTTC.

The chain uses TRBV20-1 and TRBJ2-7, with D tentatively TRBD2 (6 bases). V shed 2 bases and J shed 2 bases, with 16 bases lying between them. The CDR3 runs 15 residues. Germline loops: CDR1 DFQATT, CDR2 SNEGSKA (reference sequence). CDR3 nucleotide sequence: TGCAGTGCTAGAACCCCGGGACTCACTACCTACGAGCAGTACTTC. Protein product: CSARTPGLTTYEQYF.

This clonotype was observed at least ten times. This sequence joins TRBV29-1 and TRBJ2-1; TRBD2 agrees at 7 bases. CDR1 is SQVTM, CDR2 ANQGSEA, per germline. The CDR3 loop spans 18 amino acids. The ends lost 2 bases at V and 0 bases at J; junction bases unmatched: 13. In nucleotides, the CDR3 is TGCAGCGTTGAAACGGAGGGAGGGCCTACATTCTCCTACAATGAGCAGTTCTTC. This encodes CSVETEGGPTFSYNEQFF.

The table lists this clonotype with many counts. The rearrangement joins TRBV12-3 or TRBV12-4 to TRBJ2-5; 10 bases map to TRBD2. This CDR3 comprises 14 residues. J gave up 5 bases and V 6 bases, and 6 bases lay outside the gene matches. The CDR3 DNA is TGTGCCAGCAGGTTATTGACTAGCGGGGAGACCCAGTACTTC. This sequence encodes CASRLLTSGETQYF.

In its sample, this clonotype was seen a few times. V usage is TRBV20-1 and J usage is TRBJ1-6; tentatively, D is TRBD1 (5 bases). The CDR3 length is 13 residues. Germline V lookup: CDR1 DFQATT, CDR2 SNEGSKA (reference sequence). V lost 6 bases, J lost 5 bases, and 11 bases lay in between. The CDR3 here is CSATRDHNSPLHF. CDR3 DNA: TGCAGTGCGACCCGGGACCATAATTCACCCCTCCACTTT.

V usage is TRBV20-1 and J usage is TRBJ2-2; D gene unclear. Trimming pared 3 bases from V and 4 bases from J, leaving 6 bases between. The V gene's germline CDR1 is DFQATT and CDR2 SNEGSKA (reference sequence). The CDR3 covers 12 residues. Written as DNA, the CDR3 is TGCAGTGCTAGTCAGTTCACCGGGGAGCTGTTTTTT. Amino acids: CSASQFTGELFF.

This clonotype was observed at least ten times. The CDR3 nucleotides read TGTGCCAGCAGCTTAAATCCGGGGGGCCTTAACAATGAGCAGTTCTTC. Its translation: CASSLNPGGLNNEQFF. J is TRBJ2-1 and V is TRBV7-3, with TRBD2 as a possible D gene (7 bases). The CDR3 consists of 16 residues. Germline V gene lookup returns CDR1 SGHTA and CDR2 FQGTGA. Trimming took 1 base from V and 5 from J, leaving 15 bases between them.

The gene calls are TRBV29-1 and TRBJ2-7; 10 positions agree with TRBD1. Germline lookup yields CDR1 SQVTM and CDR2 ANQGSEA. V lost 2 bases and J lost 6; bases outside the gene matches: 7. The CDR3 consists of 14 residues. The chain's CDR3 is CSVEKIGQGGEQYF. In DNA form, the CDR3 reads TGCAGCGTTGAAAAGATAGGACAGGGGGGCGAGCAGTACTTC.

This clonotype has a count of ten or more. The V and J genes are TRBV29-1 and TRBJ2-7; tentatively, D is TRBD1 (6 bases). V lost 6 bases, J lost 0 bases, and 15 bases lay in between. Germline V gene sequence: CDR1 SQVTM, CDR2 ANQGSEA. CDR3 size: 14 residues. The chain's CDR3 is CSVRAGTSSYEQYF. Here the CDR3 DNA reads TGCAGCGTCCGGGCCGGGACATCCTCCTACGAGCAGTACTTC.

The gene calls are TRBV2 and TRBJ2-5, with D maybe TRBD2 (5 bases). CDR3 length equals 16 residues. V shed 0 bases and J shed 7 bases, with 18 bases lying between them. Germline V gene data show CDR1 as SNHLY and CDR2 as FYNNEI. CDR3 bases: TGTGCCAGCAGTGAAGCTGGGCCCGGGGTGTTCGGGACCCAGTACTTC. Its protein is CASSEAGPGVFGTQYF.

The rearrangement links TRBV20-1 to TRBJ2-5; D is uncertain. The CDR3 runs 15 residues. The V end was cut by 3 bases, the J end by 2 bases, with 16 bases between. CDR1 DFQATT and CDR2 SNEGSKA come from the germline V gene (reference sequence). The CDR3 loop reads CSARVGGLPQETQYF. The CDR3 bases are TGCAGTGCTAGGGTGGGTGGCCTCCCACAAGAGACCCAGTACTTC.

This chain links TRBV7-6 with TRBJ2-1; tentatively, D is TRBD1 or TRBD2 (5 bases each). There are 14 residues in the CDR3. Germline loops: CDR1 SGHVS, CDR2 FNYEAQ. V was shortened by 1 base and J by 5 bases, with 9 bases between the two germline ends. CDR3 nucleotide sequence: TGTGCCAGCAGCTTAGGAGGGGACCACAATGAGCAGTTCTTC. This translates into CASSLGGDHNEQFF.

This clonotype was seen repeatedly, ten times or more. V usage is TRBV29-1 and J usage is TRBJ2-3; weak D call: TRBD2 (6 bases). The CDR3 extends over 14 amino acids. Looked up from germline, CDR1 is SQVTM and CDR2 is ANQGSEA. V lost 3 bases to trimming and J lost 1 base, with 11 bases between them. In DNA, the CDR3 is TGCAGCGTTGAGGCGCGGGGCGGCACAGATACGCAGTATTTT. Translation: CSVEARGGTDTQYF.

This clonotype was recorded many times. This CDR3 reads CASSRTSGVYEQYF. CDR3 DNA sequence: TGCGCCAGCAGCCGGACTAGCGGAGTCTACGAGCAGTACTTC. The chain joins TRBV5-1 to TRBJ2-7, with 10 nucleotides matching TRBD2. Germline values: CDR1 SGHRS, CDR2 YFSETQ. This CDR3 is built from 14 residues. J was trimmed by 3 bases and V by 4 bases; bases with no gene match: 4.